This TCR beta chain stems from a study of blood T cell repertoires in COVID-19. Study information: PBMCs, B-cell-depleted T cells, or T cells provided the cDNA or gDNA that made up the material.

The germline gives CDR1 SGHVS, CDR2 FNYEAQ. V gave up 1 base and J gave up 5 bases, with 13 bases separating them. The CDR3 runs to 15 residues. Per the study methods: Scientists estimated how many nucleated cells there were by amplifying reference gene primers. Method: immunoSEQ multiplex PCR; TCRdb's copy keeps in-frame clones and lacks some. Clone size and the V and J calls come from that table; the DNA yielded D and trimming. The profile covers around 100,000 clones, with roughly 87% appearing a single time and around 7.2% taken by the ten largest. The V call is TRBV7-6, the J call TRBJ2-3; a weak D match, TRBD2 (7 bases). Sample: peripheral blood. This receptor was identified in a man younger than 40 in a cohort sampled during active COVID-19. CDR3 loop: CASSLGWGGLDTQYF. DNA of the CDR3: TGTGCCAGCAGCTTAGGTTGGGGGGGCCTAGATACGCAGTATTTT.